This T cell receptor beta chain emerged from a study of control samples from healthy donors and cancer patients. The V gene end was trimmed by 6 bases and the J gene end by 2 bases; junction bases not matched to a gene: 7. The CDR3 has 16 residues. Per germline, CDR1 KGHSH and CDR2 LQKENI. Profiling relied on immunoSEQ multiplex PCR, and the TCRdb table lists in-frame clones only, not all of them. The table has 61,000 or so clones, nearly 90% seen once. The rearrangement links TRBV18 to TRBJ2-1; TRBD2 matches at 10 bases. The receptor was isolated from a man between 60 and 70 years old with colorectal cancer. Input material: PBMCs. As DNA, the CDR3 is TGTGCCAGCTCCCGGGCTAGCGGGGGTGCCTACAATGAGCAGTTCTTC. Translated: CASSRASGGAYNEQFF. The full variable domain, in which reference TRBV18 and TRBJ2-1 provide the parts outside the CDR3, is NAGVMQNPRHLVRRRGQEARLRCSPMKGHSHVYWYRQLPEEGLKFMVYLQKENIIDESGMPKERFSAEFPKEGPSILRIQQVVRGDSAAYFCASSRASGGAYNEQFFGPGTRLTVL.